A single sample is the source of the 25 T cell receptor beta chains below, sequenced in a study of tumor and adjacent non-tumor tissue in lung cancer. A modified ARM-PCR protocol with three rounds of nested PCR amplified TCRbeta. TCRdb itself ran the multiplex PCR reads through MiXCR, one entry per CDR3 protein. Found here are fewer than 130,000 distinct CDR3 sequences, under 90% of them singletons; the top ten hold approximately 24%. RNA was extracted from bulk tissue without any cell sorting. The sequenced material came from lung tumor tissue. The receptors were gathered from a man between 65 and 85 years old with non-small cell lung cancer.

Remarks on this clonotype: A clone one base away is much larger, so this may be a read error. The rearrangement joins TRBV12-3 or TRBV12-4 to TRBJ1-1; D is uncertain. Trimming left V 5 bases short and J 10 bases short, with 17 bases between. The CDR3 runs 13 residues. The CDR3 DNA reads TGTGCCAGCAGTATACGACACGGGGAGAGAGCTTTCTTT. Its translation is CASSIRHGERAFF.

This clonotype was picked up one time. This is likely a read error, given that the CDR3 carries no conserved phenylalanine or tryptophan at its end. The chain links TRBV12-3 or TRBV12-4 to TRBJ1-5, with D unresolved. CDR3 size: 12 residues. The CDR3 DNA reads TGTGCCTGCAGTTTAGCCAATCAGGCCCAGCATTCT. This encodes CACSLANQAQHS.

The V gene is TRBV6-5, the J gene TRBJ1-2; 9 bases agree with TRBD1. This CDR3 has 16 amino acids. J gave up 11 bases and V 0 bases, and 13 bases lay outside the gene matches. From germline, CDR1 is MNHEY and CDR2 SVGAGI. In DNA form, the CDR3 reads TGTGCCAGCAGTTACTCCGGGACAGGGCACCTGAGTGGTTACACCTTC. It codes for CASSYSGTGHLSGYTF.

J is TRBJ2-5 and V is TRBV6-6; D is ambiguous. The CDR3 sequence is 11 residues long. The germline gives CDR1 MNHNY, CDR2 SVGAGI (reference sequence). V was pared by 6 bases and J by 8 bases, with 10 bases between. CDR3 protein: CASSPWYTQYF. As DNA, the CDR3 is TGTGCCAGCAGCCCTTGGTACACCCAGTACTTC.

Turning to this clonotype: A much more abundant neighbour one base away suggests this may be a read error. This sequence joins TRBV29-1 and TRBJ2-3, with D possibly being TRBD2 (7 bases). This CDR3 spans 14 amino acids. The V end was cut by 8 bases, the J end by 4 bases, with 19 bases between. Looked up from germline, CDR1 is SQVTM and CDR2 is ANQGSEA. The CDR3 nucleotides read TGCAGCTCCGGAGGGGGGAGGGGCGCAGATACGCAGTATTTT. This translates into CSSGGGRGADTQYF.

Comment on this clonotype: The junction shows a germline mismatch at one end, possibly a read error. The rearrangement joins TRBV12-3 or TRBV12-4 to TRBJ2-5; 7 nucleotides match TRBD1. This CDR3 has 13 amino acids. Here the CDR3 DNA reads TGTGCCAGCAGACCCGGACAGGACTCCACCCGGTACTTC. This gives the protein CASRPGQDSTRYF.

Comment on this clonotype: At one of its ends the junction is not consistent with the germline gene, which may arise from a read error. V usage is TRBV12-3 or TRBV12-4 and J usage is TRBJ2-3, with no clear D. The CDR3 sequence is 15 residues long. The CDR3 DNA is TGTGCCAGCAGTTTAACAACGATAGGCACAGACACGCAGTATTTT. Translation gives CASSLTTIGTDTQYF.

On this clonotype: A read error may be the cause here, since a much bigger clone is one base away. The chain recombines TRBV29-1 with TRBJ1-6; tentatively, D is TRBD1 (6 bases). The germline V and J ends were trimmed by 6 bases and 13 bases, with 19 bases remaining between them. This CDR3 has 13 residues. The germline V gene encodes CDR1 SQVTM and CDR2 ANQGSEA. The CDR3 region is CSVTGTRSSPLHF. CDR3 DNA sequence: TGCAGCGTGACTGGGACACGCAGTTCGCCCCTCCACTTT. Variable domain in full (rest from reference TRBV29-1 and TRBJ1-6): SAVISQKPSRDICQRGTSLTIQCQVDSQVTMMFWYRQQPGQSLTLIATANQGSEATYESGFVIDKFPISRPNLTFSTLTVSNMSPEDSSIYLCSVTGTRSSPLHFGNGTRLTVT.

This clonotype was counted at least ten times. Given a much more abundant clone one base away, this may be a read error. This chain links TRBV10-3 with TRBJ2-7; the D gene is possibly TRBD2 (5 bases). The CDR3 runs 12 residues. CDR1 and CDR2 (germline): ENHRY, SYGVKD. The CDR3 sequence is CVISSAGHEQYF. The DNA for the CDR3 is TGTGTCATCAGTAGTGCGGGCCACGAGCAGTACTTC.

To note about this clonotype: One end of the junction fails to match germline, which may point to a read error. The chain recombines TRBV7-9 with TRBJ1-5; no definite D call. CDR1 SEHNR and CDR2 FQNEAQ come from the germline V gene (reference sequence). This CDR3 contains 13 residues. The CDR3 DNA reads TGTACCAGCAGCTATGAGAGCAATCAACCCCAGCATTTT. Protein: CTSSYESNQPQHF.

This clonotype came up once. One junction end does not reproduce the germline sequence, and a read error may be involved. V usage is TRBV20-1 and J usage is TRBJ1-2, with unresolved D. CDR3 length: 13 residues. Germline V gives CDR1 DFQATT, CDR2 SNEGSKA (reference sequence). The CDR3 is CSAISGFNNGYTF. The CDR3 DNA reads TGCAGTGCTATATCGGGATTTAACAATGGCTACACCTTC.

The V call is TRBV29-1, the J call TRBJ2-7; D possibly corresponds to TRBD2 (6 bases). TRBJ2-1 explains the end of the DNA better; the J call may be wrong. The CDR3 is 14 residues long. The V gene's germline CDR1 is SQVTM and CDR2 ANQGSEA. As DNA, the CDR3 is TGCAGCGTTAAAAGGGCGGGACCGATCTACGAGCAGTTCTTC. Amino acid sequence: CSVKRAGPIYEQFF.

This clonotype was detected ten times or more. The gene calls are TRBV7-8 and TRBJ2-2; D is ambiguous. The V end lost 2 bases, the J end lost 0 bases, and 10 bases lay between the germline ends. This CDR3 is 16 amino acids long. The V gene's germline CDR1 is SGHVS and CDR2 FQNEAQ. The chain's CDR3 is CASSLTIAANTGELFF. CDR3 in DNA: TGTGCCAGCAGCTTAACCATTGCCGCGAACACCGGGGAGCTGTTTTTT.

This clonotype was counted ten times or more. In DNA, the CDR3 is TGCAGTACCGACAGAAACCAAGAGACCCAGTACTTC. Translation: CSTDRNQETQYF. This chain links TRBV20-1 with TRBJ2-5; D is perhaps TRBD1 (5 bases). V dropped 8 bases and J dropped 0 bases, with 10 bases sitting between them. Germline V gene data show CDR1 as DFQATT and CDR2 as SNEGSKA (reference sequence). This CDR3 is built from 12 residues.

Regarding this clonotype: A junction boundary mismatches the germline segment, possibly from a read error. V is TRBV10-2 and J is TRBJ2-7; a possible D gene is TRBD2 (6 bases). Germline V gives CDR1 WSHSY, CDR2 SAAADI. This CDR3 is 14 amino acids long. DNA for the CDR3: TGCGTCAGCAAGCAAACCGGGACTCGGGACGAGCAGTACTTC. This codes for CVSKQTGTRDEQYF.

The rearrangement joins TRBV6-6 to TRBJ2-3; TRBD1 agrees at 10 bases. The CDR3 extends over 17 amino acids. Per germline, CDR1 MNHNY and CDR2 SVGAGI (reference sequence). The CDR3 is CTCSYDPDRGHTDTQYF. The CDR3 DNA sequence: TGTACCTGCAGTTACGATCCAGACAGGGGGCACACAGATACGCAGTATTTT.

With respect to this clonotype: Lacking the conserved final phenylalanine or tryptophan, this CDR3 likely reflects a read error. The DNA is left out, because the CDR3 cannot be placed on it with certainty; the CDR3 is given as TCRdb lists it. V gene TRBV6-6 combines with J gene TRBJ1-1; the table gives TRBD1 as D, unverified against the DNA. Germline V gene data show CDR1 as MNHNY and CDR2 as SVGAGI (reference sequence). The CDR3 is made up of 16 amino acids, end residues included. The CDR3 reads CASSYSPGQGDTEVFL.

This CDR3 reads CASLTSARDEQFF. In DNA form, the CDR3 reads TGTGCCAGCCTGACTAGCGCGAGGGATGAGCAGTTCTTC. The rearrangement joins TRBV6-6 to TRBJ2-1, with 8 bases identical to TRBD2. V shed 8 bases, J shed 8 bases, and the junction held 8 bases outside the gene matches. Germline V gene sequence: CDR1 MNHNY, CDR2 SVGAGI (reference sequence). This CDR3 has 13 residues.

To note about this clonotype: Germline and junction disagree at one end, which may indicate a read error. The CDR3 spells CRGRLAGFYNEQFF. In DNA, the CDR3 is TGCAGGGGTAGACTAGCGGGGTTCTACAATGAACAGTTCTTC. J is TRBJ2-1 and V is TRBV29-1; TRBD2 matches 11 bases. This CDR3 comprises 14 residues. Per the germline V gene, CDR1 is SQVTM and CDR2 is ANQGSEA.

Of note for this clonotype: This clone may be a read error of a much larger clone one base away. Lacking the conserved final phenylalanine or tryptophan, this CDR3 likely reflects a read error. The rearrangement uses TRBV7-8 and TRBJ2-1; TRBD1 aligns across 7 bases. This CDR3 is built from 16 residues. V lost 3 bases to trimming and J lost 6 bases; unmatched junction nucleotides: 11. CDR1 and CDR2 (germline): SGHVS, FQNEAQ. CDR3 sequence reads: CASSFPDRVTCNEQFL. In DNA form, the CDR3 reads TGTGCCAGCAGCTTCCCCGACAGGGTCACCTGCAATGAGCAGTTCCTC.

As regards this clonotype: This is likely a read error, given that the CDR3 carries no conserved phenylalanine or tryptophan at its end. V gene TRBV29-1 combines with J gene TRBJ2-7; 7 bases agree with TRBD1. CDR3 length: 11 residues. Looked up from germline, CDR1 is SQVTM and CDR2 is ANQGSEA. J lost 4 bases, V lost 6 bases, and 3 bases had no gene match. In nucleotides, the CDR3 is TGCAGCGTGTGCAGGGGGTACGAGCAGTACATC. Translating it yields CSVCRGYEQYI.

The chain employs TRBV28 and TRBJ2-1; D call uncertain. The CDR3 runs 15 residues. The germline V gene encodes CDR1 MDHEN and CDR2 SYDVKM. V lost 10 bases to trimming and J lost 9 bases, with 25 bases between them. CDR3 DNA sequence: TGTGCCACCAGCCGACACATCGCCGCTCGGGTTGAGCAGTTCTTC. This gives the protein CATSRHIAARVEQFF.

This chain uses TRBV28 with TRBJ2-1; D tentatively fits TRBD1 or TRBD2 (7 bases each). Deletions cut 5 bases from V and 8 bases from J, with 16 bases between. The germline gives CDR1 MDHEN, CDR2 SYDVKM. This CDR3 spans 14 amino acids. The CDR3 region is CASSSPGGRDEQFF. In DNA, the CDR3 is TGTGCCAGCAGTAGCCCAGGGGGGAGGGATGAGCAGTTCTTC.

As to this clonotype: One base away lies a much larger clone, so this may be a sequencing read error. V is TRBV18 and J is TRBJ2-3, with D uncertain. CDR3 length: 13 residues. Germline CDR1 KGHSH, CDR2 LQKENI. The CDR3: CASSRDITDTHYF. The CDR3 DNA sequence: TGTGCCAGCTCCCGCGACATCACAGATACGCACTATTTT.

This clonotype has just a few counts. No conserved phenylalanine or tryptophan is present at the end of the CDR3, so a read error is the likely explanation. The chain combines TRBV29-1 with TRBJ2-5; the D gene is possibly TRBD1 (6 bases). The V gene's germline CDR1 is SQVTM and CDR2 ANQGSEA. V was cut by 8 bases and J by 4 bases, with 17 bases left in between. The CDR3 loop spans 13 amino acids. As DNA, the CDR3 is TGCAGCATGGCCGACAGGTTCCGAGAGACCCAGTACTTA. It translates to CSMADRFRETQYL.